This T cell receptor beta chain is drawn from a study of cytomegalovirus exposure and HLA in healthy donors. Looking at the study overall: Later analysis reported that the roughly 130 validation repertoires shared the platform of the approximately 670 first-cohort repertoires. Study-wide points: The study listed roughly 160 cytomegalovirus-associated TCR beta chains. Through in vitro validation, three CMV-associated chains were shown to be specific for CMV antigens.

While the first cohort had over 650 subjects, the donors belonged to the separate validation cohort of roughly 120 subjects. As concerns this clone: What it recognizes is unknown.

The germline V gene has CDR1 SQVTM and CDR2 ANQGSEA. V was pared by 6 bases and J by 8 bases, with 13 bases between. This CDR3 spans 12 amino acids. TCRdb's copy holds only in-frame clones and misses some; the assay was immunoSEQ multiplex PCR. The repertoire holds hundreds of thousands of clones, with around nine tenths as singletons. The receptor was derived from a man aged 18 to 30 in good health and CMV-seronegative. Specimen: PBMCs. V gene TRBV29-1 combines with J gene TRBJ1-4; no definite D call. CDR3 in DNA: TGCAGCGTCCGTTCCGGCGGCGAAAAACTGTTTTTT. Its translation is CSVRSGGEKLFF.